The 20 T cell receptor beta chains reported below all come from one sample, sequenced in a study of cytomegalovirus exposure and HLA in healthy donors (dated by TCRdb to about 2017). Library generation was performed with the immunoSEQ multiplex PCR assay. The multiplex PCR relied on a mix of 60 forward primers for TCR Vbeta segments and 13 reverse primers for TCR Jbeta segments. TCRdb holds this immuneACCESS table with in-frame rearrangements only. Some clones are missing; in checked studies, unresolved V genes explain under half, and the rest has no known cause. This sample holds about 150,000 clones; more than 75% were observed only once. Roughly 2.3% of the sample rests with the top ten. Input material: PBMCs. The source is a woman aged 18 to 35 in good health and CMV-seronegative.

This clone showed up just a few times. The gene calls are TRBV28 and TRBJ2-3; 10 bases agree with TRBD1. Trimming cost V 5 bases and J 6 bases; bases outside gene matches: 5. The CDR3 is 14 residues long. The germline CDR1 and CDR2 sequences are MDHEN and SYDVKM. DNA for the CDR3: TGTGCCAGCAGTGCCGGGACAGGGGTCGATACGCAGTATTTT. Translated: CASSAGTGVDTQYF. The full variable domain, with the rest looked up from reference TRBV28 and TRBJ2-3, is DVKVTQSSRYLVKRTGEKVFLECVQDMDHENMFWYRQDPGLGLRLIYFSYDVKMKEKGDIPEGYSVSREKKERFSLILESASTNQTSMYLCASSAGTGVDTQYFGPGTRLTVL.

V gene TRBV28 combines with J gene TRBJ2-1, with 10 bases identical to TRBD2. The germline gives CDR1 MDHEN, CDR2 SYDVKM. The ends lost 5 bases at V and 2 bases at J; junction bases unmatched: 3. The CDR3 runs to 15 residues. CDR3 DNA sequence: TGTGCCAGCAGTCTAGCGGGAGAGCCCTACAATGAGCAGTTCTTC. Translation gives CASSLAGEPYNEQFF.

This clone turned up a few times. The chain carries TRBV11-2 and TRBJ1-5; TRBD1 matches at 10 bases. The junction had 7 bases not matched to a gene; V was cut back by 5 bases and J by 6 bases. Germline loops: CDR1 SGHAT, CDR2 FQNNGV. The CDR3 runs to 15 residues. The CDR3 loop is CASSSDRGRSQPQHF. CDR3 coding DNA: TGTGCCAGCAGCAGCGACAGGGGGCGCAGTCAGCCCCAGCATTTT.

The CDR3 DNA reads TGTGCCACCAGAGAGGGACATTCGAGCTCCTACGAGCAGTACTTC. Its translation: CATREGHSSSYEQYF. The chain joins TRBV15 to TRBJ2-5, with D perhaps TRBD1 (6 bases). The end of the DNA is better explained by TRBJ2-7, so the J call may be wrong. Germline CDR1 reads LNHNV; CDR2 reads YYDKDF (reference sequence). CDR3 length: 15 residues.

V and J are TRBV6-5 and TRBJ2-7, with 7 bases matching TRBD2. This CDR3 region has 15 residues. Trimming at V came to 5 bases and at J to 4 bases, leaving 11 bases not matched to a gene. Germline CDR1 reads MNHEY; CDR2 reads SVGAGI. DNA of the CDR3: TGTGCCAGCAGTCGGATGTTAGCGGGCTTGTACGAGCAGTACTTC. It yields the protein CASSRMLAGLYEQYF.

The gene calls are TRBV28 and TRBJ1-2, with 7 bases fitting TRBD1. The length of the CDR3 is 17 residues. V lost 5 bases and J lost 5; bases outside the gene matches: 17. Germline values: CDR1 MDHEN, CDR2 SYDVKM. CDR3 residues: CASSPGWRGQRGYGYTF. The CDR3 bases are TGTGCCAGCAGTCCAGGTTGGAGGGGGCAACGGGGGTATGGCTACACCTTC.

The rearrangement joins TRBV6-1 to TRBJ1-2, with D possibly TRBD1 on 5 matching bases. CDR3 length: 12 residues. Germline V CDR1 and CDR2: MNHNS, SASEGT. Trimming cost V 8 bases and J 4 bases, with 11 bases left between them. The CDR3 sequence is CASRRGIYGYTF. The CDR3 coding sequence is TGTGCCAGCCGACGGGGGATCTATGGCTACACCTTC.

The V and J genes are TRBV4-2 and TRBJ2-7, with D possibly being TRBD2 (6 bases). Germline V gene sequence: CDR1 LGHNA, CDR2 YNFKEQ. This CDR3 has 16 residues. Trimming pared 0 bases from V and 2 bases from J, leaving 14 bases between. The CDR3 loop is CASSQEGRDSAYEQYF. In DNA, the CDR3 is TGTGCCAGCAGCCAAGAGGGGCGGGACTCGGCCTACGAGCAGTACTTC.

This chain connects TRBV27 to TRBJ2-3; 9 positions agree with TRBD2. This CDR3 region has 16 residues. CDR1 MNHEY and CDR2 SMNVEV come from the germline V gene (reference sequence). Losses at the gene ends were 6 bases for V and 4 bases for J; bases not matched to a gene: 11. The CDR3 coding sequence is TGTGCCAGCAGCACCCTAGCGGGACCCTTCCCAGATACGCAGTATTTT. Translated: CASSTLAGPFPDTQYF.

The table lists this clone with many counts. V is TRBV6-4 and J is TRBJ2-1; possibly TRBD2 for D (7 bases). The length of the CDR3 is 15 residues. Trimming removed 5 bases from V and 0 bases from J, with 11 bases in between. Germline loops: CDR1 MRHNA, CDR2 SNTAGT. CDR3 nucleotide sequence: TGTGCCAGCAGTAAGGGGGGGAGCTCCTACAATGAGCAGTTCTTC. Its translation: CASSKGGSSYNEQFF.

In this sample, this clone turned up a few times. V usage is TRBV4-3 and J usage is TRBJ1-4; D remains unclear. Trimming pared 1 base from V and 7 bases from J, leaving 7 bases between. Germline-derived CDR1 and CDR2 are LGHNA and YSLEER. CDR3 length equals 13 residues. CDR3 coding DNA: TGCGCCAGCAGCCAAGTGATCGGTGAAAAACTGTTTTTT. Translating gives CASSQVIGEKLFF.

This chain joins TRBV5-1 and TRBJ1-1; maybe TRBD1 (6 bases). The CDR3 totals 15 residues. Germline V gene sequence: CDR1 SGHRS, CDR2 YFSETQ. V was cut by 2 bases and J by 1 base, with 12 bases left in between. CDR3 bases: TGCGCCAGCAGCTTAACTACAGGGTCGAACACTGAAGCTTTCTTT. It translates to CASSLTTGSNTEAFF.

The chain joins TRBV2 to TRBJ1-5, with 7 bases aligning to TRBD1. V was clipped by 10 bases and J by 4 bases; unmatched bases: 7. CDR1 is SNHLY, CDR2 FYNNEI, per germline. This CDR3 contains 13 residues. CDR3 protein: CATRDSLNQPQHF. Written as DNA, the CDR3 is TGTGCCACCCGGGACAGCCTAAATCAGCCCCAGCATTTT.

Regarding this clone: Its ends do not fully match the called genes, so a read error is possible. The rearrangement links TRBV2 to TRBJ2-5; 8 positions match TRBD2. This CDR3 is 15 amino acids long. The V gene's germline CDR1 is SNHLY and CDR2 FYNNEI. CDR3 nucleotide sequence: TGTGCCAGCAGTGTTTCGGGGGGGGACCAGGAGACCCAGTACTTC. Translation gives CASSVSGGDQETQYF.

The chain combines TRBV2 with TRBJ2-7; 12 nucleotides line up with TRBD2. Trimming at V came to 6 bases and at J to 7 bases, leaving 10 bases not matched to a gene. The CDR3 has 15 amino acids. CDR1 is SNHLY and CDR2 is FYNNEI in the germline V gene. CDR3 sequence: CASSLTSGSSGEQYF. DNA for the CDR3: TGTGCCAGCAGCCTGACTAGCGGGAGTTCCGGGGAGCAGTACTTC.

The V and J genes are TRBV9 and TRBJ2-2; TRBD2 matches at 13 bases. This CDR3 comprises 17 residues. Germline V gene data show CDR1 as SGDLS and CDR2 as YYNGEE. Trimming at V came to 0 bases and at J to 5 bases, leaving 4 bases not matched to a gene. CDR3 nucleotide sequence: TGTGCCAGCAGCGTAGCTAGGACTAGCGGGGGAACCGGGGAGCTGTTTTTT. It codes for CASSVARTSGGTGELFF.

V gene TRBV5-1 combines with J gene TRBJ2-3, with TRBD1 matching over 7 bases. Germline CDR1 SGHRS, CDR2 YFSETQ. CDR3 size: 13 residues. V shed 0 bases, J shed 8 bases, and the junction held 3 bases outside the gene matches. The DNA of the CDR3 is TGCGCCAGCAGCTTGGAATCAGGGGGTACGCAGTATTTT. Translating gives CASSLESGGTQYF.

J is TRBJ1-3 and V is TRBV28; TRBD1 agrees at 7 bases. V trimming: 6 bases; J trimming: 6 bases; junction bases outside the gene matches: 8. The CDR3 is 14 amino acids. Looked up from germline, CDR1 is MDHEN and CDR2 is SYDVKM. DNA of the CDR3: TGTGCCAGCAGGAAGGGCAGGGGGTTAAACACCATATATTTT. Protein product: CASRKGRGLNTIYF.

About this clone: Other DNA sequences of this sample code for an identical CDR3. The J gene is TRBJ2-7, the V gene TRBV28; the match to TRBD1 covers 7 bases. V dropped 4 bases and J dropped 2; count of bases not matched to a gene: 5. This CDR3 has 14 amino acids. CDR1 MDHEN and CDR2 SYDVKM come from the germline V gene. The CDR3 sequence is CASSSGQAPYEQYF. The CDR3 bases are TGTGCCAGCAGTTCCGGACAGGCCCCCTACGAGCAGTACTTC. The full variable domain, its missing parts supplied by reference TRBV28 and TRBJ2-7, is DVKVTQSSRYLVKRTGEKVFLECVQDMDHENMFWYRQDPGLGLRLIYFSYDVKMKEKGDIPEGYSVSREKKERFSLILESASTNQTSMYLCASSSGQAPYEQYFGPGTRLTVT.

This rearrangement joins TRBV2 to TRBJ2-5, with 14 bases that match TRBD2. V shed 6 bases and J 2 bases; nucleotides not matched to a gene: 5. CDR3 length: 16 residues. Per germline, CDR1 SNHLY and CDR2 FYNNEI. CDR3 nucleotide sequence: TGTGCCAGCAGGGGACTAGCGGGGGTTGGGCAAGAGACCCAGTACTTC. Translated: CASRGLAGVGQETQYF.